What follows are 16 T cell receptor beta chains derived from one specimen sequenced in a study of blood T cell repertoires in COVID-19. Sequencing was performed with immunoSEQ multiplex PCR; in TCRdb, only in-frame clones are kept and a portion is missing. The top ten clones hold roughly 4% of a sample with more than 200,000 clones, 79% of them seen once. Sequencing used peripheral blood. The receptors derive from a woman aged 40 to 50 with active or convalescent COVID-19.

This clone is a singleton in its sample. J is TRBJ2-5 and V is TRBV2; the match to TRBD2 covers 13 bases. The CDR3 totals 16 residues. Germline CDR1 SNHLY, CDR2 FYNNEI. The J segment lost 4 bases and the V segment lost 2 bases, leaving 4 bases of the junction unmatched. Here the CDR3 reads CASSERLAGGLETQYF. CDR3 nucleotides: TGTGCCAGCAGTGAAAGACTAGCGGGGGGTTTAGAGACCCAGTACTTC.

The chain links TRBV28 to TRBJ2-7, with a weak D call TRBD2 (7 bases). Trimming pared 6 bases from V and 2 bases from J, leaving 14 bases between. There are 14 residues in the CDR3. Germline values: CDR1 MDHEN, CDR2 SYDVKM. The CDR3 is CASSRRRGPYEQYF. DNA of the CDR3: TGTGCCAGCAGCCGACGGCGGGGGCCCTACGAGCAGTACTTC.

Here the CDR3 DNA reads TGCGCCAGCAGCCGCGGCGCTAGCGGCAGCACAGATACGCAGTATTTT. Encoded protein: CASSRGASGSTDTQYF. The chain links TRBV5-1 to TRBJ2-3; TRBD2 aligns across 7 bases. The CDR3 spans 16 residues. With 4 bases clipped from V and 0 bases from J, the junction kept 8 bases outside the gene matches. In germline, CDR1 is SGHRS, CDR2 YFSETQ. Drawing the rest from reference TRBV5-1 and TRBJ2-3, the complete variable domain is KAGVTQTPRYLIKTRGQQVTLSCSPISGHRSVSWYQQTPGQGLQFLFEYFSETQRNKGNFPGRFSGRQFSNSRSEMNVSTLELGDSALYLCASSRGASGSTDTQYFGPGTRLTVL.

This sequence joins TRBV6-5 and TRBJ1-5; 11 nucleotides agree with TRBD1. Germline loops: CDR1 MNHEY, CDR2 SVGAGI. CDR3 length equals 16 residues. Trimming removed 3 bases from V and 1 base from J; junction bases left unmatched: 2. CDR3 sequence reads: CASSYRDRGSNQPQHF. CDR3 bases: TGTGCCAGCAGTTATCGGGACAGGGGGAGCAATCAGCCCCAGCATTTT.

The chain joins TRBV2 to TRBJ1-5, with no clear D. The CDR3 is 12 amino acids. Deletions cut 6 bases from V and 7 bases from J, with 10 bases between. Germline V gene lookup returns CDR1 SNHLY and CDR2 FYNNEI. DNA for the CDR3: TGTGCCAGCAGAACGGGAGGGCAGCCCCAGCATTTT. Translating it yields CASRTGGQPQHF.

This clone appeared a few times. This rearrangement joins TRBV29-1 to TRBJ1-2, with 9 positions matching TRBD1. The CDR3 is made up of 13 amino acids. Germline-derived CDR1 and CDR2 are SQVTM and ANQGSEA. J gave up 8 bases and V 6 bases, and 10 bases lay outside the gene matches. The CDR3 region is CSVDRTGEGGYTF. The CDR3 DNA sequence: TGCAGCGTCGACAGGACAGGGGAAGGGGGCTACACCTTC.

This clone showed up just a few times. The V and J genes are TRBV6-5 and TRBJ1-6; tentative D call: TRBD1 (6 bases). The germline V gene has CDR1 MNHEY and CDR2 SVGAGI. The CDR3 runs 15 residues. Trimming cost V 0 bases and J 8 bases, with 11 bases left between them. CDR3 sequence (DNA): TGTGCCAGCAGTTACTCTGGCAGGGGAGATTCACCCCTCCACTTT. Translating gives CASSYSGRGDSPLHF.

The chain couples TRBV10-1 to TRBJ1-6, with 8 bases aligning to TRBD1. V lost 4 bases and J lost 9; bases outside the gene matches: 2. The germline V gene has CDR1 WNHNN and CDR2 SYGVQD (reference sequence). The CDR3 is 13 amino acids. CDR3 DNA sequence: TGCGCCAGCAGTGCTGGACAGGGTTCACCCCTCCACTTT. It codes for CASSAGQGSPLHF.

The CDR3 is CASSARTGEETQYF. The DNA of the CDR3 is TGTGCCAGCAGCGCTCGGACAGGGGAAGAGACCCAGTACTTC. The rearrangement links TRBV9 to TRBJ2-5, with 9 bases fitting TRBD1. Germline CDR1 and CDR2: SGDLS and YYNGEE. Germline trimming cut 3 bases from V and 3 bases from J; bases unmatched to any gene: 3. The CDR3 runs to 14 residues.

This clone was detected once. The chain carries TRBV7-7 and TRBJ1-1; D is perhaps TRBD1 (5 bases). Trimming shortened V by 5 bases and J by 4 bases, and 11 bases separated the two germline ends. This CDR3 spans 13 amino acids. CDR1 SSHAT and CDR2 FNYEAQ come from the germline V gene (reference sequence). Here the CDR3 reads CASSPQGSTEAFF. CDR3 DNA: TGTGCCAGCAGCCCTCAGGGTTCCACTGAAGCTTTCTTT.

Only one count was recorded for this clone. The CDR3 coding sequence is TGTGCCAGCAGCCAAGATCGTCTTTGGCAGTATTTT. Protein sequence: CASSQDRLWQYF. V is TRBV3-1 (or the pseudogene TRBV3-2) and J is TRBJ2-3; the D is unclear. This CDR3 has 12 amino acids. From germline, CDR1 is LGHDT and CDR2 YNNKEL (reference sequence). V lost 0 bases to trimming and J lost 11 bases, with 9 bases between them.

This chain uses TRBV6-1 with TRBJ1-4; the D gene is possibly TRBD1 (6 bases). CDR3 length: 16 residues. Germline assignment: CDR1 MNHNS and CDR2 SASEGT. The ends were cut back, 4 bases at V and 0 bases at J, with 12 bases in the middle. CDR3 residues: CASSGRKGATNEKLFF. The CDR3 region has the DNA TGTGCCAGCAGTGGCCGAAAGGGGGCAACTAATGAAAAACTGTTTTTT.

V gene TRBV7-8 combines with J gene TRBJ1-5, with 11 bases matching TRBD1. With 5 bases clipped from V and 5 bases from J, the junction kept 8 bases outside the gene matches. The CDR3 is 16 residues long. Germline assignment: CDR1 SGHVS and CDR2 FQNEAQ. The CDR3 DNA sequence: TGTGCCAGCAGCATCGGACAGGGGGCGGTATATCAGCCCCAGCATTTT. Its protein product is CASSIGQGAVYQPQHF.

This clone was observed once. V usage is TRBV10-3 and J usage is TRBJ2-3; TRBD2 matches at 11 bases. Trimming took 4 bases from V and 4 from J; bases not matched to a gene: 10. This CDR3 spans 17 amino acids. Germline values: CDR1 ENHRY, CDR2 SYGVKD. Here the CDR3 reads CAISGHLLAGEADTQYF. CDR3 nucleotide sequence: TGTGCCATCAGTGGGCATCTACTAGCGGGGGAGGCAGATACGCAGTATTTT.

The rearrangement links TRBV6-1 to TRBJ1-1, with 7 nucleotides matching TRBD1. The CDR3 contains 14 residues. Germline loops: CDR1 MNHNS, CDR2 SASEGT. Losses at the gene ends were 6 bases for V and 1 base for J; bases not matched to a gene: 5. The CDR3 bases are TGTGCCAGCAGCCTACAGGGGACGAACACTGAAGCTTTCTTT. Translated: CASSLQGTNTEAFF.

The chain recombines TRBV4-1 with TRBJ1-2; D is possibly TRBD1 (5 bases). The CDR3 is 14 amino acids. Between the trimmed V and J ends, which lost 0 bases and 8 bases, there was a span of 13 bases. CDR1 is MGHRA and CDR2 is YSYEKL in the germline V gene. In nucleotides, the CDR3 is TGCGCCAGCAGCCAAGATTGGGTGGGGCGCGGCTACACCTTC. The encoded protein is CASSQDWVGRGYTF.